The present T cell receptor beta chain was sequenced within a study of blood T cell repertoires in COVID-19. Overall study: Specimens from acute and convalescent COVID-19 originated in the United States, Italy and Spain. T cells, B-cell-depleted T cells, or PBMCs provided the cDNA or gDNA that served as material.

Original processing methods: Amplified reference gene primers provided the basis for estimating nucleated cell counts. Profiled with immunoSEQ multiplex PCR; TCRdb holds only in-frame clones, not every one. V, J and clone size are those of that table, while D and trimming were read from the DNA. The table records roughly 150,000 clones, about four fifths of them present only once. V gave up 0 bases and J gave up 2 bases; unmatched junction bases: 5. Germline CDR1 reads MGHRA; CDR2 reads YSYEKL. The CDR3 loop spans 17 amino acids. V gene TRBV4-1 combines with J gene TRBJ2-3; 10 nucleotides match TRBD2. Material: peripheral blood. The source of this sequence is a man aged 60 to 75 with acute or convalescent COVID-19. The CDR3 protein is CASSQDWSGGATDTQYF. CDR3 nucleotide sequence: TGCGCCAGCAGCCAAGATTGGAGCGGGGGGGCCACAGATACGCAGTATTTT.